The 21 T cell receptor beta chains presented below share a single source sample, sequenced in a study of blood T cell repertoires in COVID-19. Profiling relied on immunoSEQ multiplex PCR, and the TCRdb table lists in-frame clones only, not all of them. Of 170,000 or so clones listed, approximately 78% are singletons. Sequenced material: PBMCs or T cells enriched from blood (not recorded which). Every receptor here comes from a woman aged 50 to 65 who had recovered from COVID-19.

The chain has TRBV18 and TRBJ1-6; TRBD1 aligns across 8 bases. After removal of 6 bases from V and 9 bases from J, the junction contained 10 bases not matched to a gene. This CDR3 has 15 amino acids. The germline gives CDR1 KGHSH, CDR2 LQKENI. DNA for the CDR3: TGTGCCAGCTCCCAAGGTGACAGGGGTGGTTCACCCCTCCACTTT. Translated, it gives CASSQGDRGGSPLHF.

This sequence joins TRBV19 and TRBJ1-2; D not certain. Trimming removed 5 bases at V and 2 bases at J, with 9 bases between. Germline V gene lookup returns CDR1 LNHDA and CDR2 SQIVND (reference sequence). This CDR3 contains 13 residues. This chain's CDR3 is CASSPGANYGYTF. The DNA for the CDR3 is TGTGCCAGTAGTCCGGGAGCGAACTATGGCTACACCTTC. Together with reference TRBV19 and TRBJ1-2, the CDR3 gives the full variable domain: DGGITQSPKYLFRKEGQNVTLSCEQNLNHDAMYWYRQDPGQGLRLIYYSQIVNDFQKGDIAEGYSVSREKKESFPLTVTSAQKNPTAFYLCASSPGANYGYTFGSGTRLTVV.

This clone has a handful of counts. The chain recombines TRBV4-1 with TRBJ2-5; the match to TRBD2 covers 12 bases. CDR1 is MGHRA and CDR2 is YSYEKL in the germline V gene. J lost 4 bases, V lost 6 bases, and 6 bases had no gene match. The CDR3 has 15 residues. Written as DNA, the CDR3 is TGCGCCAGCAGTCTAGCGGGAGGGCCTAGAGAGACCCAGTACTTC. It translates to CASSLAGGPRETQYF.

This rearrangement joins TRBV6-5 to TRBJ2-5; no clear D gene. Trimming shortened V by 0 bases and J by 4 bases, and 15 bases separated the two germline ends. Germline loops: CDR1 MNHEY, CDR2 SVGAGI. The CDR3 is 16 amino acids. The CDR3 loop is CASSYSQQVLGETQYF. The CDR3 region has the DNA TGTGCCAGCAGTTACTCGCAGCAGGTCTTAGGAGAGACCCAGTACTTC.

This sequence joins TRBV7-2 and TRBJ2-1; the D gene is possibly TRBD2 (5 bases). V gave up 2 bases and J gave up 7 bases, with 15 bases separating them. The CDR3 is made up of 15 amino acids. Per the germline V gene, CDR1 is SGHTA and CDR2 is FQGNSA. The CDR3 region has the DNA TGTGCCAGCAGCTTAATAGGCGGGCTTGCGAATGAGCAGTTCTTC. It is translated as CASSLIGGLANEQFF.

The chain combines TRBV28 with TRBJ2-3; 8 bases line up with TRBD2. Germline CDR1 is MDHEN and CDR2 is SYDVKM. Trimming at V came to 6 bases and at J to 0 bases, leaving 5 bases not matched to a gene. The CDR3 is 15 amino acids. The CDR3: CASSYSGISTDTQYF. The CDR3 DNA reads TGTGCCAGCAGCTATAGCGGGATCAGCACAGATACGCAGTATTTT.

This chain connects TRBV28 to TRBJ2-7; 8 bases are a match to TRBD2. Losses at the gene ends were 10 bases for V and 7 bases for J; bases not matched to a gene: 12. The CDR3 has 13 residues. Germline-derived CDR1 and CDR2 are MDHEN and SYDVKM. The CDR3 loop reads CATTRGGTKEQYF. CDR3 nucleotides: TGTGCCACCACTCGGGGGGGAACCAAAGAGCAGTACTTC. Filled out from reference TRBV28 and TRBJ2-7, the complete variable domain reads DVKVTQSSRYLVKRTGEKVFLECVQDMDHENMFWYRQDPGLGLRLIYFSYDVKMKEKGDIPEGYSVSREKKERFSLILESASTNQTSMYLCATTRGGTKEQYFGPGTRLTVT.

The rearrangement joins TRBV2 to TRBJ2-3, with 8 positions matching TRBD1. The CDR3 is 15 residues long. V gave up 7 bases and J gave up 3 bases; unmatched junction bases: 9. CDR1 is SNHLY and CDR2 is FYNNEI in the germline V gene. The CDR3 nucleotides are TGTGCCAGCACCACTACATGGACAGGGACAGATACGCAGTATTTT. Protein: CASTTTWTGTDTQYF. Variable domain in full (rest from reference TRBV2 and TRBJ2-3): EPEVTQTPSHQVTQMGQEVILRCVPISNHLYFYWYRQILGQKVEFLVSFYNNEISEKSEIFDDQFSVERPDGSNFTLKIRSTKLEDSAMYFCASTTTWTGTDTQYFGPGTRLTVL.

The J gene is TRBJ2-7, the V gene TRBV2, with 7 bases fitting TRBD1. The V segment lost 2 bases and the J segment 3 bases; nucleotides outside the gene matches: 4. The CDR3 length is 14 residues. Germline CDR1 reads SNHLY; CDR2 reads FYNNEI. For the CDR3, the DNA is TGTGCCAGCAGTGAAAGGCAGGGGGTCTACGAGCAGTACTTC. Encoded protein: CASSERQGVYEQYF.

This chain links TRBV29-1 with TRBJ2-7; the match to TRBD2 covers 13 bases. CDR1 is SQVTM, CDR2 ANQGSEA, per germline. V shed 5 bases and J 7 bases; nucleotides not matched to a gene: 8. The length of the CDR3 is 14 residues. CDR3 in amino acids: CSVRTSGSLREQYF. The CDR3 bases are TGCAGCGTTCGGACTAGCGGGAGTTTGAGGGAGCAGTACTTC.

The chain joins TRBV5-1 to TRBJ2-1; weak D call: TRBD1 (6 bases). The V and J ends lost 4 bases and 0 bases respectively, with 11 bases between them. Germline V CDR1 and CDR2: SGHRS, YFSETQ. The CDR3 spans 15 residues. The CDR3 loop is CASSPMDSSYNEQFF. The CDR3 region has the DNA TGCGCCAGCAGCCCAATGGACAGCTCCTACAATGAGCAGTTCTTC.

This rearrangement joins TRBV15 to TRBJ2-3; 9 nucleotides line up with TRBD2. The length of the CDR3 is 19 residues. Germline V gene lookup returns CDR1 LNHNV and CDR2 YYDKDF (reference sequence). J gave up 0 bases and V 0 bases, and 10 bases lay outside the gene matches. The DNA for the CDR3 is TGTGCCACCAGCAGAGATCTAACCCCCACTAGCGGGAGCACAGATACGCAGTATTTT. Encoded protein: CATSRDLTPTSGSTDTQYF. The full variable domain, with the rest looked up from reference TRBV15 and TRBJ2-3, is DAMVIQNPRYQVTQFGKPVTLSCSQTLNHNVMYWYQQKSSQAPKLLFHYYDKDFNNEADTPDNFQSRRPNTSFCFLDIRSPGLGDTAMYLCATSRDLTPTSGSTDTQYFGPGTRLTVL.

The J gene is TRBJ1-2, the V gene TRBV14; weak D call: TRBD1 (5 bases). This CDR3 has 15 residues. V was shortened by 0 bases and J by 4 bases, with 12 bases between the two germline ends. CDR1 and CDR2 from the germline V gene are SGHDN and FVKESK. This CDR3 reads CASSQERLGGYGYTF. The CDR3 DNA sequence: TGTGCCAGCAGCCAAGAACGGCTCGGGGGCTATGGCTACACCTTC. Complete variable domain (other parts from reference TRBV14 and TRBJ1-2): EAGVTQFPSHSVIEKGQTVTLRCDPISGHDNLYWYRRVMGKEIKFLLHFVKESKQDESGMPNNRFLAERTGGTYSTLKVQPAELEDSGVYFCASSQERLGGYGYTFGSGTRLTVV.

The V call is TRBV4-1, the J call TRBJ1-3; 9 bases agree with TRBD1. This CDR3 has 18 amino acids. Trimming cost V 4 bases and J 0 bases; bases outside gene matches: 10. Germline V gene sequence: CDR1 MGHRA, CDR2 YSYEKL. CDR3 protein: CASSPRQGGLLSGNTIYF. The CDR3 region has the DNA TGCGCCAGCAGCCCACGACAGGGGGGGCTCCTCTCTGGAAACACCATATATTTT.

V and J are TRBV6-5 and TRBJ2-2; possible D gene TRBD2, 7 bases. V was pared by 0 bases and J by 4 bases, with 12 bases between. Germline CDR1 reads MNHEY; CDR2 reads SVGAGI. CDR3 size: 16 residues. Here the CDR3 DNA reads TGTGCCAGCAGTTACTCGGGGAGGGGGTCCACCGGGGAGCTGTTTTTT. The encoded protein is CASSYSGRGSTGELFF.

V and J are TRBV5-6 and TRBJ1-4; possible D gene TRBD1, 5 bases. V shed 4 bases and J shed 6 bases, with 13 bases lying between them. The CDR3 covers 14 residues. CDR1 and CDR2 from the germline V gene are SGHDT and YYEEEE. For the CDR3, the DNA is TGTGCCAGCAGCGGATGGGGGGTAGATGAAAAACTGTTTTTT. Translating it yields CASSGWGVDEKLFF.

The chain has TRBV9 and TRBJ1-2; 10 bases match TRBD1. V lost 3 bases and J lost 6; bases outside the gene matches: 8. The CDR3 is 15 residues long. Germline CDR1 reads SGDLS; CDR2 reads YYNGEE. The CDR3 loop is CASSETGGRGDGYTF. The DNA for the CDR3 is TGTGCCAGCAGCGAGACAGGGGGCCGGGGCGATGGCTACACCTTC.

V and J are TRBV11-2 and TRBJ2-3; 7 nucleotides line up with TRBD2. Looked up from germline, CDR1 is SGHAT and CDR2 is FQNNGV. Trimming cost V 0 bases and J 0 bases; bases outside gene matches: 0. The CDR3 covers 15 residues. The chain's CDR3 is CASSLDSGSTDTQYF. The DNA for the CDR3 is TGTGCCAGCAGCTTAGATAGCGGGAGCACAGATACGCAGTATTTT.

In nucleotides, the CDR3 is TGTGCCAGCAGCACCGGACCGGGAACCTACGAGCAGTACTTC. It translates to CASSTGPGTYEQYF. The chain links TRBV9 to TRBJ2-7, with D maybe TRBD2 (5 bases). Germline loops: CDR1 SGDLS, CDR2 YYNGEE. The CDR3 sequence is 14 residues long. V gave up 4 bases and J gave up 2 bases, with 13 bases separating them.

This clone has only one observation. V gene TRBV30 combines with J gene TRBJ1-1; the D gene is possibly TRBD1 (6 bases). This CDR3 has 13 residues. V was trimmed by 2 bases and J by 11 bases, leaving 18 bases between them. Germline loops: CDR1 GTSNPN, CDR2 SVGIG (reference sequence). CDR3 sequence (DNA): TGTGCCTGGAGTTCCCAGATCACAGGGACCGCTTTCTTT. This codes for CAWSSQITGTAFF.

The chain uses TRBV5-1 and TRBJ1-1, with D perhaps TRBD1 (5 bases). Trimming took off 0 bases at V and 5 bases at J, with 11 bases between the two ends. From germline, CDR1 is SGHRS and CDR2 YFSETQ. The CDR3 is 14 amino acids. Here the CDR3 DNA reads TGCGCCAGCAGCTTGGGACAGTCGGGTACTGAAGCTTTCTTT. Translation: CASSLGQSGTEAFF.